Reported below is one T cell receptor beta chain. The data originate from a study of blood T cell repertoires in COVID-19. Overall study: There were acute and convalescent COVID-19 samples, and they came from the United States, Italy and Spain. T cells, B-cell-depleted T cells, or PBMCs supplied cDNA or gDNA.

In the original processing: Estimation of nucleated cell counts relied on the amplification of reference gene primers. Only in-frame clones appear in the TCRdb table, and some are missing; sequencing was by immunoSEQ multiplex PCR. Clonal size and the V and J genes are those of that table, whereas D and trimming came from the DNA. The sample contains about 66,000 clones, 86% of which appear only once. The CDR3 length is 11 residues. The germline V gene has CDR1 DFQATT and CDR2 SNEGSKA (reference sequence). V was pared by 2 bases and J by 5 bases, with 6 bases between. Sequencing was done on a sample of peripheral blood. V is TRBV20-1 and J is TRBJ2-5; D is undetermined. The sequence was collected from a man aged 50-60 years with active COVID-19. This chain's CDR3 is CSARLRETQYF. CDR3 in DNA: TGCAGTGCTAGACTTCGGGAGACCCAGTACTTC.